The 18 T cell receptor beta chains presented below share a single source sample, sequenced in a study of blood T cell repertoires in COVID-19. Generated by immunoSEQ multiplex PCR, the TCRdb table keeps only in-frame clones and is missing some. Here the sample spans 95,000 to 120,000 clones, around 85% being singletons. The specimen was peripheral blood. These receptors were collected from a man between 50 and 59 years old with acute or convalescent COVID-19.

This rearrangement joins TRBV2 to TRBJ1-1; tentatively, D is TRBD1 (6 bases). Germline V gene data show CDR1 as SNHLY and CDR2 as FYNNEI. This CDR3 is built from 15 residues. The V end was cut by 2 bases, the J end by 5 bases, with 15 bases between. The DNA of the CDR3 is TGTGCCAGCAGTGAACCCAGGGGAGTGGAGACTGAAGCTTTCTTT. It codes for CASSEPRGVETEAFF.

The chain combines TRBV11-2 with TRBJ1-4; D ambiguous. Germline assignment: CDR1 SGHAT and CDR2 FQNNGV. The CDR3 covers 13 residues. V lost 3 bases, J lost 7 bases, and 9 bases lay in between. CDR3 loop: CASSFGEAEKLFF. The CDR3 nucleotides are TGTGCCAGCAGCTTTGGCGAGGCTGAAAAACTGTTTTTT.

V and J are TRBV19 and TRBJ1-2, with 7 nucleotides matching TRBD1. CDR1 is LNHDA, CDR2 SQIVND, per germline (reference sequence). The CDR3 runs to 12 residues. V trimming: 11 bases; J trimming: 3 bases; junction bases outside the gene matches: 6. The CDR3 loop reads CAGVDRDYGYTF. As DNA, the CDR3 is TGTGCCGGGGTCGACAGGGACTATGGCTACACCTTC.

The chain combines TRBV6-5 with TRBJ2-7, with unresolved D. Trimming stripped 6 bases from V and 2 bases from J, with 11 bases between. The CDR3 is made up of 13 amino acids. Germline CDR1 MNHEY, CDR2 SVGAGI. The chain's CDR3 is CASSQPQAYEQYF. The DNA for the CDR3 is TGTGCCAGCAGCCAACCCCAGGCCTACGAGCAGTACTTC.

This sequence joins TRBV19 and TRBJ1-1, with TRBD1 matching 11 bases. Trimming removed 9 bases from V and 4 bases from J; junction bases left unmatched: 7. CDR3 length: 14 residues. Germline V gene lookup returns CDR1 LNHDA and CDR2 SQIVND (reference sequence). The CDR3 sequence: CASRTGGVVTEAFF. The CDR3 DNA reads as TGTGCCAGCCGGACAGGGGGCGTGGTCACTGAAGCTTTCTTT.

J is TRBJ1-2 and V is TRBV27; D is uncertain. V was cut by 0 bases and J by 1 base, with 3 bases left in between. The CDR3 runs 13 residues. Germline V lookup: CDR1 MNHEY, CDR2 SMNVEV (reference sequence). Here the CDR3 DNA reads TGTGCCAGCAGTTTATCCTTTAACTATGGCTACACCTTC. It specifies CASSLSFNYGYTF.

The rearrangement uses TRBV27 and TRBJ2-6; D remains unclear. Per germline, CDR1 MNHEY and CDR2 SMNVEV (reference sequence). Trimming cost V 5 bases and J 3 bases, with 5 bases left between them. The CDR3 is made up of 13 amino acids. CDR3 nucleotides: TGTGCCAGCAGTCGAGATGGGGCCAACGTCCTGACTTTC. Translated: CASSRDGANVLTF. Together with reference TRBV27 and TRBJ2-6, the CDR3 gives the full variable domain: EAQVTQNPRYLITVTGKKLTVTCSQNMNHEYMSWYRQDPGLGLRQIYYSMNVEVTDKGDVPEGYKVSRKEKRNFPLILESPSPNQTSLYFCASSRDGANVLTFGAGSRLTVL.

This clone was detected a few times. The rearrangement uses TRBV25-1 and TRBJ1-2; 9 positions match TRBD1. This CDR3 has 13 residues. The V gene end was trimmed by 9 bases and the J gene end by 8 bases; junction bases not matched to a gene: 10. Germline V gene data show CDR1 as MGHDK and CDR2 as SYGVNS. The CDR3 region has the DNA TGTGCCAGTTCGTCACAGGGGGCTTTGGGCTACACCTTC. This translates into CASSSQGALGYTF.

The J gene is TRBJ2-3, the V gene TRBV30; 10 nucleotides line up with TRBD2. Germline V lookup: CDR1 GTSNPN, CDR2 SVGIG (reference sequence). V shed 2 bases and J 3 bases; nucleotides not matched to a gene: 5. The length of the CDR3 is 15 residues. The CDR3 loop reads CAWSLLAGRTDTQYF. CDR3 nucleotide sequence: TGTGCCTGGAGTCTACTAGCGGGGAGGACAGATACGCAGTATTTT.

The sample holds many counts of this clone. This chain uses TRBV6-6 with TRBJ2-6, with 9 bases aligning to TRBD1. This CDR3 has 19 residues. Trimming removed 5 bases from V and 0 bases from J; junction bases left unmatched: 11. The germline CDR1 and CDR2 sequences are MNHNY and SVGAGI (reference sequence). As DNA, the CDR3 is TGTGCCAGCAGTCGTGACAGGGGGAAGGATCGCTCTGGGGCCAACGTCCTGACTTTC. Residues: CASSRDRGKDRSGANVLTF.

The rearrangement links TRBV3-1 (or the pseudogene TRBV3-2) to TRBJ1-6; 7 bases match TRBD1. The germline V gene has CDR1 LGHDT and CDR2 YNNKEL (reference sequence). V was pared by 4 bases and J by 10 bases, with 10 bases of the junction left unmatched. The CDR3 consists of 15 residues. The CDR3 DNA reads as TGTGCCAGCAGCCGCAGACAGGGATCTAGCTCACCCCTCCACTTT. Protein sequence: CASSRRQGSSSPLHF.

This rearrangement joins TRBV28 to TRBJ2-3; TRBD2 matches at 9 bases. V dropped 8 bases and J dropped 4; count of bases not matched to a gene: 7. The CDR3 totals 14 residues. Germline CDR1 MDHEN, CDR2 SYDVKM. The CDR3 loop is CASETSGRADTQYF. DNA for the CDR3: TGTGCCAGCGAGACTAGCGGAAGGGCAGATACGCAGTATTTT.

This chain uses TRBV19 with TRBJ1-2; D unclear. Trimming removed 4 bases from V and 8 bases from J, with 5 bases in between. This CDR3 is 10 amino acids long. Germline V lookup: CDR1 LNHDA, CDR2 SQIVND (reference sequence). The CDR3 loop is CASSTPGYTF. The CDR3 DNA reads TGTGCCAGTAGTACCCCAGGCTACACCTTC.

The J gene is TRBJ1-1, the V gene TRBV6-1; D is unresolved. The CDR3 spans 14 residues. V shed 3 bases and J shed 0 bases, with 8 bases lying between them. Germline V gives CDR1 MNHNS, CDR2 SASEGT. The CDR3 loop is CASSDGLMNTEAFF. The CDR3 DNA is TGTGCCAGCAGTGACGGACTGATGAACACTGAAGCTTTCTTT.

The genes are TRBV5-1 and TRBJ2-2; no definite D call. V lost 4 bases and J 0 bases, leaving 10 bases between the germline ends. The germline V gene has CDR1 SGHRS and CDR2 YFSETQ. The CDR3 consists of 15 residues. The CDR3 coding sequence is TGCGCCAGCAGCCCCTTAACAGCGAACACCGGGGAGCTGTTTTTT. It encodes CASSPLTANTGELFF. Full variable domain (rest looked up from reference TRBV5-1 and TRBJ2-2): KAGVTQTPRYLIKTRGQQVTLSCSPISGHRSVSWYQQTPGQGLQFLFEYFSETQRNKGNFPGRFSGRQFSNSRSEMNVSTLELGDSALYLCASSPLTANTGELFFGEGSRLTVL.

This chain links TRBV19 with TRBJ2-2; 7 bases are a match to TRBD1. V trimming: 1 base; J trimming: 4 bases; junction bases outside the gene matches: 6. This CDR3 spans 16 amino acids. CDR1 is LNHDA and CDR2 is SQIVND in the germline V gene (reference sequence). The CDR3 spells CASSIGGTAITGELFF. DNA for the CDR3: TGTGCCAGTAGTATAGGAGGGACAGCGATCACCGGGGAGCTGTTTTTT.

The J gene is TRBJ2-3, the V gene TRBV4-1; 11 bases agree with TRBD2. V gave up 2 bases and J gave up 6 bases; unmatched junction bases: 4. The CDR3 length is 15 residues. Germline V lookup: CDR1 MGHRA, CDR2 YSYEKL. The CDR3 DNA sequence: TGCGCCAGCAGCCAAAGACTAGCGGGGCCTGATACGCAGTATTTT. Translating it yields CASSQRLAGPDTQYF.

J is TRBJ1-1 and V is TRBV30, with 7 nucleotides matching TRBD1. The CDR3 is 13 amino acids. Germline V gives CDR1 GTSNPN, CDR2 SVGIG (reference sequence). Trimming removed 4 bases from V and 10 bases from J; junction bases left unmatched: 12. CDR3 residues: CAWMRGSTGAAFF. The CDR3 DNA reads TGTGCCTGGATGCGCGGGTCTACAGGGGCAGCTTTCTTT.